Presented here are 8 T cell receptor beta chains from one specimen sequenced in a study of cytomegalovirus exposure and HLA in healthy donors. This PCR relied on a set of 60 Vbeta primers and 13 Jbeta primers. Some clones are missing from TCRdb's copy, which holds only in-frame ones; the method was immunoSEQ multiplex PCR. In the table there are some 150,000 clones, around 75% of which are singletons. The sample was PBMCs. These receptors were collected from a human donor in good health.

This clone was seen a single time. The chain joins TRBV4-1 to TRBJ1-4; D unclear. Trimming left V 1 base short and J 7 bases short, with 16 bases between. This CDR3 has 16 amino acids. Germline-derived CDR1 and CDR2 are MGHRA and YSYEKL. CDR3 amino acids: CASSQAAGQSGEKLFF. The CDR3 DNA reads as TGCGCCAGCAGCCAAGCCGCGGGCCAGTCTGGTGAAAAACTGTTTTTT.

This chain links TRBV10-2 with TRBJ2-7; TRBD2 matches at 7 bases. The germline V gene has CDR1 WSHSY and CDR2 SAAADI. This CDR3 has 14 residues. The V segment lost 2 bases and the J segment 0 bases; nucleotides outside the gene matches: 1. The CDR3 bases are TGCGCCAGCAGTGAGCTAGCGGCCTCCTACGAGCAGTACTTC. This encodes CASSELAASYEQYF.

The chain couples TRBV19 to TRBJ2-3; no reliable D call. Trimming pared 2 bases from V and 4 bases from J, leaving 7 bases between. Germline-derived CDR1 and CDR2 are LNHDA and SQIVND (reference sequence). The CDR3 length is 13 residues. The CDR3 is CASSILEADTQYF. CDR3 sequence (DNA): TGTGCCAGTAGTATACTTGAGGCAGATACGCAGTATTTT.

This clone was detected only once. V and J are TRBV6-5 and TRBJ1-4, with a tentative D call TRBD1 (6 bases). CDR3 length: 13 amino acids. V lost 7 bases, J lost 4 bases, and 10 bases lay in between. The V gene's germline CDR1 is MNHEY and CDR2 SVGAGI. CDR3 sequence: CASKQGLNEKLFF. As DNA, the CDR3 is TGTGCCAGCAAACAGGGCCTTAATGAAAAACTGTTTTTT.

The rearrangement links TRBV19 to TRBJ1-1, with D possibly being TRBD1 (5 bases). From germline, CDR1 is LNHDA and CDR2 SQIVND (reference sequence). The CDR3 sequence is 14 residues long. V shed 7 bases and J shed 3 bases, with 15 bases lying between them. CDR3 sequence reads: CASTAGRVYTEAFF. As DNA, the CDR3 is TGTGCCAGTACTGCCGGCAGGGTCTACACTGAAGCTTTCTTT.

The chain is built from TRBV30 and TRBJ2-1; unclear D gene. The CDR3 length is 13 residues. Per germline, CDR1 GTSNPN and CDR2 SVGIG (reference sequence). Trimming left V 4 bases short and J 3 bases short, with 10 bases between. The CDR3 loop is CAWTTDIYNEQFF. CDR3 sequence (DNA): TGTGCCTGGACTACTGACATCTACAATGAGCAGTTCTTC.

V usage is TRBV29-1 and J usage is TRBJ2-1; TRBD2 matches at 8 bases. CDR1 and CDR2 from the germline V gene are SQVTM and ANQGSEA. J lost 0 bases, V lost 0 bases, and 7 bases had no gene match. The CDR3 covers 17 residues. CDR3: CSVEEGKRGSSYNEQFF. As DNA, the CDR3 is TGCAGCGTTGAAGAGGGTAAGCGGGGGAGCTCCTACAATGAGCAGTTCTTC.

This chain links TRBV19 with TRBJ2-3, with TRBD1 identical over 12 bases. CDR3 length equals 15 residues. The V gene's germline CDR1 is LNHDA and CDR2 SQIVND (reference sequence). The V segment lost 5 bases and the J segment 4 bases; nucleotides outside the gene matches: 4. CDR3 region: CASSPGTGGADTQYF. CDR3 bases: TGTGCCAGTAGTCCAGGGACAGGGGGCGCAGATACGCAGTATTTT.